This section outlines one T cell receptor beta chain sequence together with its context. Its antigen is not yet known. It has no much larger one-base neighbor in the sample; base qualities were not kept. This specimen belongs to a study of yellow fever vaccine responses in identical twins (dated by TCRdb to 2016 to 2019). With respect to the entire study: Focusing on identical twins, the study followed the T cell clones that responded to the vaccine, and did so with precision.

The germline V gene provides CDR1 SGHVS and CDR2 FNYEAQ. The CDR3 contains 14 residues, cysteine and phenylalanine counted. CDR3 DNA only is kept here, 42 bases in frame from base 1. V drops 5 bases and J drops 4 bases, leaving 12 bases in between. Receptors were amplified or captured by RT-PCR. Data came from an Illumina HiSeq 2500. The public reads were reanalyzed by TCRdb: fastp trimming at Q25, MiXCR alignment, in-frame beta chains only. Identical CDR3 protein sequences are pooled into one entry, listed with their most common genes and DNA. The sample contains 4,000 to 6,000 distinct CDR3 sequences, roughly 89% of them found a single time. Of the sample, 1.5% to 2% is held by the ten largest clones. Points the paper makes about the study in general: According to the authors, in identical twins the way T cells responded to vaccination appeared partly convergent and partly personalized.

The chain is made from TRBV7-6 and TRBJ1-5; a tentative D match to TRBD1 spans 6 bases. The source was T cells from blood (PBMCs), unsorted or a sorted subset (not recorded which), collected before or after yellow fever vaccination (not recorded which). The sequence came from a woman between 18 and 30 years old who received the yellow fever vaccine. Donor details come from another sample of the same person, matched by shared clones. At the DNA level, the sequence is TGTGCCAGCAGCCCAAGGACAGATAATCAGCCCCAGCATTTT. Protein translation: CASSPRTDNQPQHF.